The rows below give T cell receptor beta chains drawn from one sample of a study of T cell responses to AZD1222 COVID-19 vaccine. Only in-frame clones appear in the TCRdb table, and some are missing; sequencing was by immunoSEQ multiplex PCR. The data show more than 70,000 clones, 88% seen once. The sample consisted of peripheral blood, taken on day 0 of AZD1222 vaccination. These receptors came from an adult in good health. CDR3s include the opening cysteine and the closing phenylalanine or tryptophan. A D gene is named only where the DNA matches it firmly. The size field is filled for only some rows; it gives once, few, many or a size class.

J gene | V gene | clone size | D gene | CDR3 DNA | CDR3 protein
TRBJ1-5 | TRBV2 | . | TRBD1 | TGTGCCAGCAGTGGGGGACAGAGTCAGCCCCAGCATTTT | CASSGGQSQPQHF
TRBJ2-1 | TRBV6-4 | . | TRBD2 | TGTGCCAGCAGTGCCATGACTAGCGGGGCCCTCGGTGAGCAGTTCTTC | CASSAMTSGALGEQFF
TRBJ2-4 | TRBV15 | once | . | TGTGCCACCAGCAGAGAGGGTGTTGCCAAAAACATTCAGTACTTC | CATSREGVAKNIQYF
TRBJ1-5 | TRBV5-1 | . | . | TGCGCCAGCAGCTTGGGTCCGAACAGCAATCAGCCCCAGCATTTT | CASSLGPNSNQPQHF
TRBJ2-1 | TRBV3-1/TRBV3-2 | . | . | TGTGCCAGCAGCCAAGATGGGAGACTAGCCTACAATGAGCAGTTCTTC | CASSQDGRLAYNEQFF
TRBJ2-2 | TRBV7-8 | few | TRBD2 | TGTGCCAGCAGCTTAGCGTTCGGACTAGCCTCGACCGGGGAGCTGTTTTTT | CASSLAFGLASTGELFF
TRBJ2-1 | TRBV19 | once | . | TGTGCCAGTAGTATCTCGGACTACTACAATGAGCAGTTCTTC | CASSISDYYNEQFF
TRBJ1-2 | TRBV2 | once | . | TGTGCCAGCAGTGCCAGGACACTTAACTATGGCTACACCTTC | CASSARTLNYGYTF
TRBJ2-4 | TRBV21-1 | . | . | TGTGCCAGCAGCAAAGAAGGGTGGCCTTTGGCAAACATTCAGTACTTC | CASSKEGWPLANIQYF
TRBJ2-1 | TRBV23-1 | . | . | TGCGCCAGCAGTCCCCTCCGTGCGGTTAGCTCCTACAATGAGCAGTTCTTC | CASSPLRAVSSYNEQFF
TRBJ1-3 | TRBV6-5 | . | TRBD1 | TGTGCCAGCCTTAACCGGGACAGAAGAAACACCATATATTTT | CASLNRDRRNTIYF
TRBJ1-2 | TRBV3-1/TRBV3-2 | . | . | TGTGCCAGCAGCCAAGATACGAGGGAGGGAAACTATGGCTACACCTTC | CASSQDTREGNYGYTF
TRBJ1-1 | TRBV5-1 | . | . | TGCGCCAGCAGCCCGGACGGACAGTTGAACACTGAAGCTTTCTTT | CASSPDGQLNTEAFF
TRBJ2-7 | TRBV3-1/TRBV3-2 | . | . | TGTGCCAGCAGCCAATATCAGGGGCTTCACTCCTACGAGCAGTACTTC | CASSQYQGLHSYEQYF
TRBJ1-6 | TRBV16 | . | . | TGTGCCAGCAGTTCGGACGGAGGGAATTCACCCCTCCACTTT | CASSSDGGNSPLHF
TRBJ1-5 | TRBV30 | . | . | TGTGCCTGGCAGACAGGAGCGGGCAATCAGCCCCAGCATTTT | CAWQTGAGNQPQHF
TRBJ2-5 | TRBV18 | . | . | TGTGCCAGCTCCCCCTCTAGCGTTGAGACCCAGTACTTC | CASSPSSVETQYF
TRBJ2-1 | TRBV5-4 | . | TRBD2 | TGTGCCAGCAGCTTGGAACTAGCGGCAGACAATGAGCAGTTCTTC | CASSLELAADNEQFF
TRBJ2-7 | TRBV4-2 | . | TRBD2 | TGTGCCAGCAGCCAAACGGGGGAGGGCATCTACGAGCAGTACTTC | CASSQTGEGIYEQYF
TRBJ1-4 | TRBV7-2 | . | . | TGTGCCAGCAGCCCTGGACAAGCAACTAATGAAAAACTGTTTTTT | CASSPGQATNEKLFF
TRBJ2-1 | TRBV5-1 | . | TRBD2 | TGCGCCAGCAGCTTACTAGCGGGAGGTACAAATGAGCAGTTCTTC | CASSLLAGGTNEQFF
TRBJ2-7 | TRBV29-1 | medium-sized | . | TGCAGCGTTGAAGATCTCTACGAGCAGTACTTC | CSVEDLYEQYF
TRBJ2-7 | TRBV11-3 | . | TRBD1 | TGTGCCAGCAGTCAAACAGGGGTTTCCTCCTACGAGCAGTACTTC | CASSQTGVSSYEQYF
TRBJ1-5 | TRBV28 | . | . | TGTGCCAGCAGCAGAGGGGGGCCAGTCCAGCCCCAGCATTTT | CASSRGGPVQPQHF
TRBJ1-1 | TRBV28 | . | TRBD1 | TGTGCCAGCAGTCCGGGACAGGGCCGAACTTTCTTT | CASSPGQGRTFF
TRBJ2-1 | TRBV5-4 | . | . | TGTGCCAGCAGCTCGACAGGTAGCTCCTACAATGAGCAGTTCTTC | CASSSTGSSYNEQFF
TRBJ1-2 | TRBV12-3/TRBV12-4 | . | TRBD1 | TGTGCCAGCGGACAGGGACTGTTCTATGGCTACACCTTC | CASGQGLFYGYTF
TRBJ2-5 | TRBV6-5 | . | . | TGTGCCAGCGAACTGGGACTGCAAGAGACCCAGTACTTC | CASELGLQETQYF
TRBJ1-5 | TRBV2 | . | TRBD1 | TGTGCCAGCAGGGATACAGGGGGCCCCCAGCCCCAGCATTTT | CASRDTGGPQPQHF
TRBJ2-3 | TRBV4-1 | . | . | TGCGCCAGCAGGCTAGGGGGGAATGAAGATACGCAGTATTTT | CASRLGGNEDTQYF
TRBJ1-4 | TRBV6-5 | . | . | TGTGCCAGCAGGAACGTGTGGGGGATTAATGAAAAACTGTTTTTT | CASRNVWGINEKLFF
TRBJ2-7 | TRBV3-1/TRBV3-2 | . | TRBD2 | TGTGCCAGCAGCCGAAAAGCGGGAGCCTACGAGCAGTACTTC | CASSRKAGAYEQYF
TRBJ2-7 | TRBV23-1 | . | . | TGCGCCAGCAGTCTGAATCAGGGGTGGGTAGAGCAGTACTTC | CASSLNQGWVEQYF
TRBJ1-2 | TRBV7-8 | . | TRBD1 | TGTGCCAGCAGCTTGGACAGGGGCGGGTATGGCTACACCTTC | CASSLDRGGYGYTF
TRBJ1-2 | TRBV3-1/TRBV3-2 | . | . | TGTGCCAGCAGCCGAGGGACTTTGGGCTACACCTTC | CASSRGTLGYTF
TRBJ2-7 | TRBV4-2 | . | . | TGTGCCAGCAGCCAAGATGCCGAGCAGTACTTC | CASSQDAEQYF
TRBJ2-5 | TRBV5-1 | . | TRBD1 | TGCGCCAGCGTCAAGGACAGGGCGCGGTTTGGAGAGACCCAGTACTTC | CASVKDRARFGETQYF
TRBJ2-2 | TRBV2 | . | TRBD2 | TGTGCCAGCAGGGGTGCTAGCGGGGGCACCGGGGAGCTGTTTTTT | CASRGASGGTGELFF
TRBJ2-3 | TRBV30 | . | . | TGTGCCTGGAGTGTAAAAGGGGCAGATACGCAGTATTTT | CAWSVKGADTQYF
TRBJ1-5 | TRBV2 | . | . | TGTGCCAGCAGTGACAGCCGAGGCAATCAGCCCCAGCATTTT | CASSDSRGNQPQHF
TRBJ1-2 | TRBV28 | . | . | TGTGCCAGCAGTTTAACAGAATATATTAACTATGGCTACACCTTC | CASSLTEYINYGYTF
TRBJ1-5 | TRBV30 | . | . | TGTGCCTGGAGGCCGGGACCCGGGGCTAATCAGCCCCAGCATTTT | CAWRPGPGANQPQHF